The rows below give T cell receptor beta chains drawn from one sample of a study of shared clonotypes between healthy human individuals. Repertoires were generated with immunoSEQ multiplex PCR, while TCRdb's copy carries only in-frame clones and drops some. The data show about 1.5 million clones, with approximately 97% seen just once and about 1.2% held by the top ten. Sequenced sample: naive CD4+ T cells sorted from blood. The receptors shown here come from a man between 25 and 39 years old in good health. Both conserved end residues are part of each CDR3. The D gene is left open where the match is weak.

D: TRBD2; V: TRBV28; J: TRBJ2-7; CDR3: CASRGGTSLIYEQYF
D: TRBD2; V: TRBV18; J: TRBJ2-1; CDR3: CASSPIAGSYNEQFF
D: NA; V: TRBV5-6; J: TRBJ1-2; CDR3: CASTNWGGMTRGYTF
D: NA; V: TRBV9; J: TRBJ1-3; CDR3: CASSVAGASAHTIYF
D: TRBD1; V: TRBV2; J: TRBJ1-1; CDR3: CASSVQGINTEAFF
D: NA; V: TRBV2; J: TRBJ2-1; CDR3: CASSEAVQGHGRRQFF
D: TRBD2; V: TRBV5-6; J: TRBJ2-5; CDR3: CASSLAPGLAGLTQYF
D: TRBD2; V: TRBV7-9; J: TRBJ2-1; CDR3: CASSLPGLVNEQFF
D: NA; V: TRBV5-1; J: TRBJ1-3; CDR3: CASSLTDFVGNTIYF
D: NA; V: TRBV18; J: TRBJ2-7; CDR3: CASSPLGGGNTYEQYF
D: NA; V: TRBV18; J: TRBJ2-2; CDR3: CASSPNEGWNTGELFF
D: TRBD1; V: TRBV6-6; J: TRBJ1-2; CDR3: CASSLTTGVGYTF
D: TRBD1; V: TRBV4-1; J: TRBJ2-7; CDR3: CASSGTEGTYEQYF
D: NA; V: TRBV7-8; J: TRBJ2-7; CDR3: CASSNLAGTEQYF
D: NA; V: TRBV4-3; J: TRBJ2-7; CDR3: CASSQDKGYEQYF
D: NA; V: TRBV6-5; J: TRBJ1-1; CDR3: CASSYSGNEAFF
D: NA; V: TRBV7-2; J: TRBJ2-2; CDR3: CASSLGRGTGELFF
D: NA; V: TRBV9; J: TRBJ1-1; CDR3: CASSPSVDEPNTEAFF
D: NA; V: TRBV7-2; J: TRBJ2-1; CDR3: CASSLAQGYNEQFF
D: TRBD2; V: TRBV5-1; J: TRBJ2-7; CDR3: CASSLGGGTQYEQYF
D: NA; V: TRBV11-2; J: TRBJ2-1; CDR3: CASNPFPRGPWTAYNEQFF
D: NA; V: TRBV5-4; J: TRBJ2-1; CDR3: CASSLEIEQFF
D: NA; V: TRBV4-2; J: TRBJ1-2; CDR3: CASSQQQYGYTF
D: NA; V: TRBV7-8; J: TRBJ2-2; CDR3: CASSLDHRGDTGELFF
D: NA; V: TRBV9; J: TRBJ1-4; CDR3: CASSVLPNEKLFF
D: TRBD1; V: TRBV7-2; J: TRBJ1-5; CDR3: CASSLEALQGAQPQHF
D: NA; V: TRBV9; J: TRBJ1-1; CDR3: CASSVGGRGSTEAFF
D: NA; V: TRBV18; J: TRBJ2-7; CDR3: CASSPPSLSSYEQYF
D: NA; V: TRBV10-2; J: TRBJ2-3; CDR3: CASSETDYHTQYF
D: NA; V: TRBV18; J: TRBJ2-2; CDR3: CASSPNREDTGELFF
D: NA; V: TRBV7-9; J: TRBJ1-2; CDR3: CASSLGTEDGYTF
D: NA; V: TRBV7-9; J: TRBJ2-7; CDR3: CASSLGQGGKYF
D: NA; V: TRBV28; J: TRBJ1-2; CDR3: CASSEINYGYTF
D: NA; V: TRBV5-6; J: TRBJ2-5; CDR3: CASSYTTGILAQYF
D: TRBD1; V: TRBV2; J: TRBJ2-1; CDR3: CASRMLWDRGFGNEQFF
D: TRBD1; V: TRBV27; J: TRBJ2-7; CDR3: CASSLRQGLSYEQYF
D: TRBD2; V: TRBV15; J: TRBJ2-1; CDR3: CATSRKRDIGNEQFF
D: TRBD1; V: TRBV10-3; J: TRBJ1-4; CDR3: CAIRDRVNEKLFF
D: TRBD2; V: TRBV28; J: TRBJ2-7; CDR3: CASSPLAGASYEQYF
D: TRBD2; V: TRBV6-4; J: TRBJ2-3; CDR3: CASSDSGTSGADTQYF
D: NA; V: TRBV5-1; J: TRBJ1-2; CDR3: CASSLLGSGYTF
D: NA; V: TRBV5-6; J: TRBJ1-3; CDR3: CASSLPGESGNTIYF
D: TRBD2; V: TRBV15; J: TRBJ2-5; CDR3: CATSEAMTSGGQETQYF
D: TRBD1; V: TRBV18; J: TRBJ2-7; CDR3: CASSRDRAEQYF
D: NA; V: TRBV29-1; J: TRBJ2-7; CDR3: CSVTGPGPNYEQYF
D: TRBD2; V: TRBV5-1; J: TRBJ2-3; CDR3: CASSLGASGIPSTDTQYF
D: NA; V: TRBV7-6; J: TRBJ1-5; CDR3: CASSFGSLGPQHF